Shown below are 25 T cell receptor beta chains from a single sample sequenced in a study of Ad26.COV2.S vaccination and SARS-CoV-2 variants. As to treatment: approximately 18 received Ad26.COV2.S at low or high dose, single or two shots; several received placebo; per-sample allocation not given. Day 63 after the first injection of vaccine or placebo was the sampling time. Generated by immunoSEQ multiplex PCR, the TCRdb table keeps only in-frame clones and is missing some. The data contain around 450,000 clones, roughly 87% of them singletons. The sample was peripheral blood, taken in a trial of Ad26.COV2.S vaccine versus placebo. The receptors derive from a person aged 18-65 years who received the Ad26.COV2.S COVID-19 vaccine or a placebo.

The gene calls are TRBV4-2 and TRBJ2-1, with TRBD2 matching over 10 bases. The germline V gene encodes CDR1 LGHNA and CDR2 YNFKEQ. This CDR3 contains 18 residues. Trimming removed 3 bases from V and 0 bases from J; junction bases left unmatched: 8. CDR3 nucleotides: TGTGCCAGCAGCCAGGCGGCTAGCGGGGGTAACTCCTACAATGAGCAGTTCTTC. Its translation: CASSQAASGGNSYNEQFF.

The chain couples TRBV19 to TRBJ2-7; D is perhaps TRBD2 (7 bases). Germline lookup yields CDR1 LNHDA and CDR2 SQIVND (reference sequence). The CDR3 has 17 amino acids. V dropped 2 bases and J dropped 0 bases, with 17 bases sitting between them. This CDR3 reads CASSITGRGGSSYEQYF. The CDR3, as DNA: TGTGCCAGTAGTATAACCGGAAGGGGGGGGAGCTCCTACGAGCAGTACTTC.

The chain couples TRBV19 to TRBJ2-5; D gene uncertain. Germline lookup yields CDR1 LNHDA and CDR2 SQIVND (reference sequence). This CDR3 contains 12 residues. Trimming shortened V by 6 bases and J by 2 bases, and 7 bases separated the two germline ends. The CDR3 DNA is TGTGCCAGTAGCCGCCCACAAGAGACCCAGTACTTC. Translated, it gives CASSRPQETQYF.

The chain is built from TRBV2 and TRBJ1-1; perhaps TRBD1 as D (6 bases). Looked up from germline, CDR1 is SNHLY and CDR2 is FYNNEI. Trimming took off 8 bases at V and 7 bases at J, with 20 bases between the two ends. The CDR3 extends over 14 amino acids. CDR3 protein: CASGGGAERFEAFF. The CDR3 DNA follows: TGTGCCAGCGGAGGGGGGGCGGAGCGATTTGAAGCTTTCTTT.

The CDR3 coding sequence is TGTGCCAGCTCTCGAGGCAATCAGCCCCAGCATTTT. Translation: CASSRGNQPQHF. This chain uses TRBV18 with TRBJ1-5; no clear D gene. CDR1 and CDR2 (germline): KGHSH, LQKENI. The CDR3 contains 12 residues. V was shortened by 6 bases and J by 2 bases, with 5 bases between the two germline ends.

The chain uses TRBV5-1 and TRBJ1-1, with unresolved D. The V gene lost 4 bases and the J gene lost 1 base, with 8 bases spanning the gap. The CDR3 length is 13 residues. CDR1 is SGHRS and CDR2 is YFSETQ in the germline V gene. The CDR3 DNA is TGCGCCAGCAGCGGGGTGGGGAACACTGAAGCTTTCTTT. Encoded protein: CASSGVGNTEAFF. Drawing the rest from reference TRBV5-1 and TRBJ1-1, the complete variable domain is KAGVTQTPRYLIKTRGQQVTLSCSPISGHRSVSWYQQTPGQGLQFLFEYFSETQRNKGNFPGRFSGRQFSNSRSEMNVSTLELGDSALYLCASSGVGNTEAFFGQGTRLTVV.

This chain connects TRBV13 to TRBJ2-3, with TRBD2 identical over 10 bases. The V and J ends lost 4 bases and 4 bases, in that order; junction bases with no gene match: 14. The germline CDR1 and CDR2 sequences are PRHDT and FYEKMQ (reference sequence). The CDR3 contains 18 residues. CDR3 protein: CASSSHERAGGPADTQYF. CDR3 coding DNA: TGTGCCAGCAGCTCCCATGAGAGAGCGGGGGGGCCCGCAGATACGCAGTATTTT. The full variable domain, rest sourced from reference TRBV13 and TRBJ2-3, is AAGVIQSPRHLIKEKRETATLKCYPIPRHDTVYWYQQGPGQDPQFLISFYEKMQSDKGSIPDRFSAQQFSDYHSELNMSSLELGDSALYFCASSSHERAGGPADTQYFGPGTRLTVL.

This sequence joins TRBV6-5 and TRBJ1-5; D uncertain. Germline V gene sequence: CDR1 MNHEY, CDR2 SVGAGI. The V end was cut by 6 bases, the J end by 2 bases, with 8 bases between. The CDR3 consists of 13 residues. CDR3 residues: CASRMWGNQPQHF. The CDR3 coding sequence is TGTGCCAGCAGGATGTGGGGCAATCAGCCCCAGCATTTT.

The rearrangement joins TRBV11-3 to TRBJ2-2, with D perhaps TRBD1 (6 bases). Germline CDR1 and CDR2: SGHNT and YENEEA. This CDR3 is built from 15 residues. V was pared by 4 bases and J by 7 bases, with 16 bases between. In nucleotides, the CDR3 is TGTGCCAGCAGCTCCGGCAGGGGCCAAAACGGGGAGCTGTTTTTT. This sequence encodes CASSSGRGQNGELFF.

V gene TRBV6-2 or TRBV6-3 combines with J gene TRBJ1-2, with TRBD1 as a possible D gene (5 bases). The CDR3 sequence is 15 residues long. Germline-derived CDR1 and CDR2 are MNHEY and SVGEGT. V gave up 0 bases and J gave up 4 bases, with 12 bases separating them. The CDR3 nucleotides are TGTGCCAGCAGTTACTCTATGGGACTCGTCTATGGCTACACCTTC. It is translated as CASSYSMGLVYGYTF.

This chain connects TRBV6-2 or TRBV6-3 to TRBJ2-1; 11 bases line up with TRBD2. The CDR3 extends over 15 amino acids. Germline CDR1 is MNHEY and CDR2 is SVGEGT. Losses at the gene ends were 5 bases for V and 10 bases for J; bases not matched to a gene: 10. CDR3 DNA: TGTGCCAGCAGTCAGACTAGCGGGACCTCATCCGAGCAGTTCTTC. Its translation is CASSQTSGTSSEQFF.

The CDR3 nucleotides read TGTGCCAGTAGTCCCCTCCTCCTAACTAGCGGTGCTTCCTACGAGCAGTACTTC. It codes for CASSPLLLTSGASYEQYF. The V and J genes are TRBV19 and TRBJ2-7, with 8 positions matching TRBD2. The CDR3 length is 18 residues. Trimming removed 5 bases from V and 1 base from J; junction bases left unmatched: 16. CDR1 is LNHDA, CDR2 SQIVND, per germline (reference sequence).

Of note for this clone: Other DNA sequences in the sample encode the same CDR3. V gene TRBV11-2 combines with J gene TRBJ1-3; D may be TRBD1 (5 bases). The V end was cut by 2 bases, the J end by 0 bases, with 11 bases between. Germline lookup yields CDR1 SGHAT and CDR2 FQNNGV. This CDR3 has 16 amino acids. In DNA, the CDR3 is TGTGCCAGCAGCTTAAGGGGTGCCCTCTCTGGAAACACCATATATTTT. It encodes CASSLRGALSGNTIYF.

This sequence joins TRBV30 and TRBJ2-7, with 9 bases lining up with TRBD1. Trimming removed 3 bases from V and 3 bases from J; junction bases left unmatched: 6. Germline assignment: CDR1 GTSNPN and CDR2 SVGIG (reference sequence). This CDR3 is 14 amino acids long. CDR3 sequence: CAWSLGTGFYEQYF. CDR3 nucleotides: TGTGCCTGGAGCCTGGGGACAGGGTTCTACGAGCAGTACTTC.

V is TRBV6-5 and J is TRBJ1-1; D remains ambiguous. The CDR3 spans 13 residues. Per germline, CDR1 MNHEY and CDR2 SVGAGI. Trimming pared 2 bases from V and 2 bases from J, leaving 6 bases between. The CDR3 protein is CASSYNSNTEAFF. Written as DNA, the CDR3 is TGTGCCAGCAGTTACAACAGTAACACTGAAGCTTTCTTT.

The CDR3 protein is CASSFATGRGSNQPQHF. CDR3 in DNA: TGTGCCAGCAGTTTTGCTACAGGGAGGGGAAGCAATCAGCCCCAGCATTTT. The J gene is TRBJ1-5, the V gene TRBV28; maybe TRBD1 (6 bases). V lost 3 bases, J lost 1 base, and 16 bases lay in between. The CDR3 runs to 17 residues. Per the germline V gene, CDR1 is MDHEN and CDR2 is SYDVKM. Supplemented by reference TRBV28 and TRBJ1-5, the full variable domain reads DVKVTQSSRYLVKRTGEKVFLECVQDMDHENMFWYRQDPGLGLRLIYFSYDVKMKEKGDIPEGYSVSREKKERFSLILESASTNQTSMYLCASSFATGRGSNQPQHFGDGTRLSIL.

V gene TRBV5-6 combines with J gene TRBJ2-2, with D unclear. The germline V and J ends were trimmed by 1 base and 6 bases, with 13 bases remaining between them. Germline-derived CDR1 and CDR2 are SGHDT and YYEEEE. This CDR3 region has 15 residues. DNA of the CDR3: TGTGCCAGCAGCTTGCTCAGACTCCCCGCCGGGGAGCTGTTTTTT. Encoded protein: CASSLLRLPAGELFF.

The rearrangement uses TRBV5-1 and TRBJ1-2, with a tentative D call TRBD1 (6 bases). This CDR3 region has 15 residues. Trimming removed 5 bases from V and 1 base from J, with 15 bases in between. The germline V gene has CDR1 SGHRS and CDR2 YFSETQ. CDR3 DNA sequence: TGCGCCAGCAGGGGAGGACAGATAATTAACTATGGCTACACCTTC. It encodes CASRGGQIINYGYTF.

V is TRBV18 and J is TRBJ2-7; 9 bases are a match to TRBD1. The CDR3 is 17 residues long. The trim removed 6 bases at V and 2 bases at J, leaving 14 bases unmatched. Germline V lookup: CDR1 KGHSH, CDR2 LQKENI. CDR3 sequence: CASSISLPGTGTYEQYF. CDR3 sequence (DNA): TGTGCCAGCTCGATTTCCCTACCCGGGACAGGGACCTACGAGCAGTACTTC.

The CDR3, as DNA: TGTGCCAGCAGCGTAGTTCCACTGGAAAGCTCCTACAATGAGCAGTTCTTC. Amino acid sequence: CASSVVPLESSYNEQFF. The V gene is TRBV9, the J gene TRBJ2-1; D uncertain. The CDR3 has 17 amino acids. V was cut by 0 bases and J by 0 bases, with 13 bases left in between. Germline assignment: CDR1 SGDLS and CDR2 YYNGEE.

This clone was observed once. This rearrangement joins TRBV6-1 to TRBJ1-2, with 7 bases that match TRBD1. V dropped 2 bases and J dropped 11; count of bases not matched to a gene: 11. CDR1 and CDR2 (germline): MNHNS, SASEGT. The CDR3 is 14 residues long. CDR3 bases: TGTGCCAGCAGTGAAAGTAGGGGGCGAGGCGAGTACACCTTC. Protein: CASSESRGRGEYTF.

The chain combines TRBV11-1 with TRBJ2-7, with TRBD1 matching over 9 bases. V lost 8 bases to trimming and J lost 4 bases; unmatched junction nucleotides: 12. CDR1 is SGHAT and CDR2 is FQDESV in the germline V gene (reference sequence). This CDR3 has 15 amino acids. CDR3 coding DNA: TGTGCCAGCGGTTGGCCCGGGACAGGGATATACGAGCAGTACTTC. This sequence encodes CASGWPGTGIYEQYF.

The rearrangement joins TRBV13 to TRBJ2-1, with 9 bases matching TRBD2. Germline V gene data show CDR1 as PRHDT and CDR2 as FYEKMQ (reference sequence). The CDR3 covers 16 residues. The V and J ends lost 4 bases and 3 bases, in that order; junction bases with no gene match: 7. The CDR3 sequence is CASSSKTSGIYNEQFF. The CDR3 DNA reads as TGTGCCAGCAGCTCCAAGACTAGCGGAATCTACAATGAGCAGTTCTTC. The full variable domain, rest sourced from reference TRBV13 and TRBJ2-1, is AAGVIQSPRHLIKEKRETATLKCYPIPRHDTVYWYQQGPGQDPQFLISFYEKMQSDKGSIPDRFSAQQFSDYHSELNMSSLELGDSALYFCASSSKTSGIYNEQFFGPGTRLTVL.

The chain has TRBV7-3 and TRBJ2-1; TRBD2 matches 11 bases. This CDR3 comprises 14 residues. Per germline, CDR1 SGHTA and CDR2 FQGTGA. Trimming cost V 4 bases and J 6 bases; bases outside gene matches: 2. The CDR3 DNA reads TGTGCCAGCAGCTGGGGGACTAGCGGCAATGAGCAGTTCTTC. As protein: CASSWGTSGNEQFF.

This chain connects TRBV5-1 to TRBJ2-3; 8 positions match TRBD2. The germline V gene has CDR1 SGHRS and CDR2 YFSETQ. The CDR3 extends over 20 amino acids. The J segment lost 0 bases and the V segment lost 4 bases, leaving 19 bases of the junction unmatched. The chain's CDR3 is CASSHAGSGGPLLSTDTQYF. Written as DNA, the CDR3 is TGCGCCAGCAGCCACGCGGGAAGCGGGGGCCCCTTACTTAGCACAGATACGCAGTATTTT. Looking up the rest from reference TRBV5-1 and TRBJ2-3 gives the full variable domain: KAGVTQTPRYLIKTRGQQVTLSCSPISGHRSVSWYQQTPGQGLQFLFEYFSETQRNKGNFPGRFSGRQFSNSRSEMNVSTLELGDSALYLCASSHAGSGGPLLSTDTQYFGPGTRLTVL.